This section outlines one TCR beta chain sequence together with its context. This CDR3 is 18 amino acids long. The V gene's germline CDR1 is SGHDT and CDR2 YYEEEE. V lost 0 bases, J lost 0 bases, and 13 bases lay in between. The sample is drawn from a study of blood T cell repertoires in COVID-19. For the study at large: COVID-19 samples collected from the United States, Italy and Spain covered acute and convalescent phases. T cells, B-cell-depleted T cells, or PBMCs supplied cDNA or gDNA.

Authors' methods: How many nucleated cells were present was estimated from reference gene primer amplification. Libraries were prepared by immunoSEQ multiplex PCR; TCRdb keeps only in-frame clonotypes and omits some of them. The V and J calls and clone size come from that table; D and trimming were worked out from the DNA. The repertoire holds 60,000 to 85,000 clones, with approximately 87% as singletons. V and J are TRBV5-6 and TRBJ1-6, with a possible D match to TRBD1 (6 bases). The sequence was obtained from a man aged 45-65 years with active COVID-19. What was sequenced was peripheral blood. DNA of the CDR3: TGTGCCAGCAGCTTGGATTTGGGGGCGAGCTCCTATAATTCACCCCTCCACTTT. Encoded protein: CASSLDLGASSYNSPLHF.